The T cell receptor beta chain described here comes from a study of Ad26.COV2.S vaccination and SARS-CoV-2 variants. Study in general: Doses of Ad26.COV2.S were injected into muscle once or twice, 56 days apart. Findings and caveats of the study: The placebo group had lower spike-specific TCR breadth than the vaccine recipients did.

As for treatment: approximately 18 received Ad26.COV2.S at low or high dose, single or two shots; a few received placebo; per-sample allocation not given. Sampling was done on day 63 after the first vaccine or placebo injection. A remark on this clone: Its cognate antigen is unknown.

There are 14 residues in the CDR3. CDR1 and CDR2 from the germline V gene are MDHEN and SYDVKM. The V gene lost 7 bases and the J gene lost 3 bases, with 15 bases spanning the gap. This table comes from immunoSEQ multiplex PCR, and its TCRdb copy is limited to in-frame clones, with some not included. The sample consists of roughly 300,000 clones, 65% to 90% of them appearing once. This sequence joins TRBV28 and TRBJ1-2; maybe TRBD1 (6 bases). Here the sequenced sample was peripheral blood, taken in a trial of Ad26.COV2.S vaccine versus placebo. The clonotype was recovered from a person aged 18-60 years who received the Ad26.COV2.S COVID-19 vaccine or a placebo. The CDR3 here is CASKIRGGHYGYTF. CDR3 bases: TGTGCCAGCAAAATCCGGGGGGGGCACTATGGCTACACCTTC.